This TCR beta chain was retrieved from a study of Ad26.COV2.S vaccination and SARS-CoV-2 variants. At the level of the study: Donor was one of the participants in the Ad26.COV2.S arm of the COV1001 trial. The vaccine Ad26.COV2.S was put into the muscle once, or twice with 56 days between.

The treatment denotes: some 19 received Ad26.COV2.S at low or high dose, single or two shots; 5 received placebo; per-sample allocation not given. Specimen acquisition occurred on day 63 following the initial vaccine or placebo injection. Regarding the study as a whole: Quantification of TCR breadth and depth may have yielded underestimates of total T cell responses. While placebo recipients had lower spike-specific TCR breadth, vaccine recipients had more.

In germline, CDR1 is MNHEY, CDR2 SVGAGI. This CDR3 is 15 amino acids long. The junction had 6 bases not matched to a gene; V was cut back by 5 bases and J by 5 bases. The table lists this clone with a few counts. Its antigen is currently unknown. Assay used: immunoSEQ multiplex PCR; TCRdb lists only in-frame clones, some missing. The table has under 550,000 clones, 90% seen once. The sequencing used peripheral blood, collected in a trial of Ad26.COV2.S vaccine versus placebo. The sequence came from a person between 18 and 59 years old who received the Ad26.COV2.S COVID-19 vaccine or a placebo. The chain has TRBV6-5 and TRBJ2-5; 12 bases agree with TRBD2. The CDR3 loop reads CASSSGLAGSETQYF. The CDR3 DNA follows: TGTGCCAGCAGTAGTGGACTAGCGGGAAGTGAGACCCAGTACTTC.